This paragraph reports one TCR beta chain. Its antigen is not yet known. The sample holds no much larger clone one base away, and base qualities are not on file. Peripheral blood CD8+ and CD4+ T cells from healthy donors, Susac syndrome patients and multiple sclerosis patients were profiled by high-throughput TCR beta sequencing. Multiple sclerosis controls were treatment-naive patients with stable or active relapsing-remitting disease fulfilling revised McDonald criteria. Bulk CD8+ and CD4+ T cells were purified by magnetic negative isolation, whereas CD8+ TEMRA cells were enriched by FACS. Blood was drawn into EDTA tubes, processed within 24 hours, and PBMCs were isolated by density gradient centrifugation. PBMCs intended for TCR sequencing were cryopreserved in liquid nitrogen and thawed later in a water bath at 37 degrees C. The sorted or isolated CD4+, CD8+ and CD8+ TEMRA cells reached a purity of at least 90%.

RNA was extracted using the RNeasy kit, and 0.5 to 1 microgram was reverse transcribed with random hexamers. The immunoSEQ multiplex PCR assay, which covers 54 Vbeta and 13 Jbeta segments, was used to amplify TCR beta CDR3 regions. To correct PCR amplification bias, a synthetic template baseline was used for both primer optimization and computational correction. Per the original workflow: Reads were annotated to V, D and J genes per IMGT and analyzed with immunoSEQ Analyzer, keeping only productive sequences. Clonality was calculated as one minus the Shannon entropy normalized by log2 of the number of productive unique sequences. Public and private clones were assessed among the 100 most prevalent clones of each patient and control. A clone was defined as Susac-specific if it was absent from the healthy and MS cohorts, from some 980 published viral clones and from other ImmuneACCESS disease sequences. TCRdb's own reprocessing of the public reads used fastp at Q25 and MiXCR and kept productive beta chains. Rows merge per CDR3 protein into single entries with the most common DNA and genes. These V and J calls rely on TCRdb rather than the paper's analysis. In all, the sample holds hundreds of thousands of distinct CDR3 sequences, and roughly 94% of those were seen once. 0.082% of the sample goes to the ten largest clones.

The data stem from a study of CD8 T cells in Susac syndrome (dated by TCRdb to the late 2010s). Concerning the study at large: Whether CD8+ T cell activation and differentiation in Susac syndrome was antigen driven was tested using repertoire sequencing.

The research as a whole found: The number of individuals in the TCR sequencing and HLA analysis was recognized as being relatively small.

The germline V gene (reference sequence) sets CDR1 to LGHDT and CDR2 to YNNKEL. The CDR3 measures 15 amino acids from cysteine to phenylalanine. Only the CDR3 DNA is retained, 45 bases long and in frame from the first base. V loses 0 bases, J loses 2 bases, and the germline ends lie 8 bases apart. The sequence came from a human donor with multiple sclerosis. Here the chain combines TRBV3-1 and TRBJ1-5; the D gene is perhaps TRBD1, on 5 matching bases. The specimen was CD4+ T cells from PBMCs. CDR3 reads: CASSQDTGRNQPQHF. The DNA reads TGTGCCAGCAGCCAAGATACAGGACGCAATCAGCCCCAGCATTTT.